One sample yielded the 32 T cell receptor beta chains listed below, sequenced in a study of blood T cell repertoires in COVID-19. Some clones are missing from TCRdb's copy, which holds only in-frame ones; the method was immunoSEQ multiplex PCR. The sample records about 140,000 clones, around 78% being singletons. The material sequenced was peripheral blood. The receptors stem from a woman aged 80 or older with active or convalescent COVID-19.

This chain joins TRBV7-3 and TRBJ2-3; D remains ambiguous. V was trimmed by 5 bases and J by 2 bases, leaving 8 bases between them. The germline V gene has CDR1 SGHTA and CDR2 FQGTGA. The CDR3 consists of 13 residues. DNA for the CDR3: TGTGCCAGCAGCCCCCCGTACACAGATACGCAGTATTTT. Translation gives CASSPPYTDTQYF.

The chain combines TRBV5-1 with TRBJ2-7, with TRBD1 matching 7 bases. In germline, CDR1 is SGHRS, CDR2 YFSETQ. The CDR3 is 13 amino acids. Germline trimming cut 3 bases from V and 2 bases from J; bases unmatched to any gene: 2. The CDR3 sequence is CASSSQGAYEQYF. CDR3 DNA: TGCGCCAGCAGCTCCCAGGGGGCCTACGAGCAGTACTTC.

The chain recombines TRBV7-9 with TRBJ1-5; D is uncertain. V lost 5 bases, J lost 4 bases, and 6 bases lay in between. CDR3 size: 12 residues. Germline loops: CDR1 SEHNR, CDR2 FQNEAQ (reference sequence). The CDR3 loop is CASSLPNQPQHF. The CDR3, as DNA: TGTGCCAGCAGCCTACCTAATCAGCCCCAGCATTTT. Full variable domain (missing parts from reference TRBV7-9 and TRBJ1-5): DTGVSQNPRHKITKRGQNVTFRCDPISEHNRLYWYRQTLGQGPEFLTYFQNEAQLEKSRLLSDRFSAERPKGSFSTLEIQRTEQGDSAMYLCASSLPNQPQHFGDGTRLSIL.

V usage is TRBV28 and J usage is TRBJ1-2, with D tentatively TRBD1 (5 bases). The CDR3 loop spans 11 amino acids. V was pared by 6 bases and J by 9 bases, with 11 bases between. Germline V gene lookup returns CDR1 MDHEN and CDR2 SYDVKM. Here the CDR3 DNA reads TGTGCCAGCAGGGCGACAGATCGCTACACCTTC. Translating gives CASRATDRYTF.

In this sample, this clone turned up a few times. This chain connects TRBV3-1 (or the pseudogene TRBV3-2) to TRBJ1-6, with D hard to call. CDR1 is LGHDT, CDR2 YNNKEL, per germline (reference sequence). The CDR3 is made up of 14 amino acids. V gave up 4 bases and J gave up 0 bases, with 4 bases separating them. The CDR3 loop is CASSPVSYNSPLHF. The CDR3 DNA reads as TGTGCCAGCAGCCCTGTCTCCTATAATTCACCCCTCCACTTT.

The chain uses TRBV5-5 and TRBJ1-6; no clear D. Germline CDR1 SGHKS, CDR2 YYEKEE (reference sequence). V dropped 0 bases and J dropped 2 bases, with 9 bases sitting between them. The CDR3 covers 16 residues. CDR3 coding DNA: TGTGCCAGCAGCTTGGATCCACTAGCCTATAATTCACCCCTCCACTTT. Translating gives CASSLDPLAYNSPLHF.

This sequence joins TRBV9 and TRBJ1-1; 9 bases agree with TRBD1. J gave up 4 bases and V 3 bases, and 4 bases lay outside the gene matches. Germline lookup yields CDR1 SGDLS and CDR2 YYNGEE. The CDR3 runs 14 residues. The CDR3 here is CASSERQGGTEAFF. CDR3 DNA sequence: TGTGCCAGCAGCGAAAGACAGGGGGGCACTGAAGCTTTCTTT.

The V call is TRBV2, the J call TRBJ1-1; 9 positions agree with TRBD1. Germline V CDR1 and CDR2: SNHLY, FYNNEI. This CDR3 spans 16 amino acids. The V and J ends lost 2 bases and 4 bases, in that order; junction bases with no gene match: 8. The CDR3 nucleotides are TGTGCCAGCAGTGAAAGGGACAGGGTATGGGGCACTGAAGCTTTCTTT. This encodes CASSERDRVWGTEAFF.

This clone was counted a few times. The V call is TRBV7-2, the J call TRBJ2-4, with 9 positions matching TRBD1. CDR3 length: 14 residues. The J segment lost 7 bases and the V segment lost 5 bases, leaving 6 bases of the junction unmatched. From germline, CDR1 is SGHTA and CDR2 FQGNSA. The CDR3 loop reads CASSPQGAGNIQYF. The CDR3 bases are TGTGCCAGCAGCCCACAGGGGGCAGGGAACATTCAGTACTTC.

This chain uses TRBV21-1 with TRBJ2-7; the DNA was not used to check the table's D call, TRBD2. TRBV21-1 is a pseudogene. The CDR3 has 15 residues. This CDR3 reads CASSKARGAFNEQYF. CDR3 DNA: TGTGCCAGCAGCAAAGCGCGGGGGGCCTTTAACGAGCAGTACTTC.

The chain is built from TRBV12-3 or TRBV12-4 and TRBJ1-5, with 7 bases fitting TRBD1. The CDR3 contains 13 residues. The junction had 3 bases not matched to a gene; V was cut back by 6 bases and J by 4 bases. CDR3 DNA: TGTGCCAGCAGGATGACAGGGAATCAGCCCCAGCATTTT. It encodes CASRMTGNQPQHF.

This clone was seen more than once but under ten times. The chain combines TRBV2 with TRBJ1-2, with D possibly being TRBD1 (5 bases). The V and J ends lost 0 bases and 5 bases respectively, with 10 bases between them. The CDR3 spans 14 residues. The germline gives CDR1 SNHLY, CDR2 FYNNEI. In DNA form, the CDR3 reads TGTGCCAGCAGTGAAGCCTGGGCAGGGTATGGCTACACCTTC. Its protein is CASSEAWAGYGYTF.

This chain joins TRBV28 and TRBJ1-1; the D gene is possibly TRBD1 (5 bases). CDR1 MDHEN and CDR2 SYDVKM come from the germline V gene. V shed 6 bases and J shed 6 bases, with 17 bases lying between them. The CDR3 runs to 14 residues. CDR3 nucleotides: TGTGCCAGCAGATCCTACAGGTCCCACGCTGAAGCTTTCTTT. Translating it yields CASRSYRSHAEAFF.

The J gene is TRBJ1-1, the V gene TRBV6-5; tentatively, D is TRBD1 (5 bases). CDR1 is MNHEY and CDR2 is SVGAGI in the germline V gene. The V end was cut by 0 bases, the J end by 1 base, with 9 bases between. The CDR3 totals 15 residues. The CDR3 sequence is CASSYSVRGNTEAFF. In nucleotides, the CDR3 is TGTGCCAGCAGTTACTCGGTTAGGGGGAACACTGAAGCTTTCTTT.

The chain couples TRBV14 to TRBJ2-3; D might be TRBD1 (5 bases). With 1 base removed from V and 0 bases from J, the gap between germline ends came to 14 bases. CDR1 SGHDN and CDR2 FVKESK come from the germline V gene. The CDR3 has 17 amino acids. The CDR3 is CASSQAKGPASTDTQYF. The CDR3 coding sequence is TGTGCCAGCAGCCAAGCCAAGGGGCCTGCTAGCACAGATACGCAGTATTTT.

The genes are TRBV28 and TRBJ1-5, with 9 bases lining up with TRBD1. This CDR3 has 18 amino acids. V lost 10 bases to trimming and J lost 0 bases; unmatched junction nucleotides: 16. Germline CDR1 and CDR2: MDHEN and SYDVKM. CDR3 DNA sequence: TGTGCCACTTCTTGGCTGGACAGGGGCCCATATAGCAATCAGCCCCAGCATTTT. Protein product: CATSWLDRGPYSNQPQHF.

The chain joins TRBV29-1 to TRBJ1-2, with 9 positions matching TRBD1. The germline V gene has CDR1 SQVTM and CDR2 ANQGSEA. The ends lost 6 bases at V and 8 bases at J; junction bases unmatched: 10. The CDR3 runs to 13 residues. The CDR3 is CSVLKQDRGGYTF. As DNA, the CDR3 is TGCAGCGTGCTAAAGCAGGACAGGGGAGGCTACACCTTC.

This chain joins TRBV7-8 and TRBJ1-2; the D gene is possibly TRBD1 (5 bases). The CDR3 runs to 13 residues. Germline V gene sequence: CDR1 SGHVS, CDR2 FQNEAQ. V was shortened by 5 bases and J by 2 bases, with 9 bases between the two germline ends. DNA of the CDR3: TGTGCCAGCAGCGAGGACATAAACTATGGCTACACCTTC. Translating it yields CASSEDINYGYTF.

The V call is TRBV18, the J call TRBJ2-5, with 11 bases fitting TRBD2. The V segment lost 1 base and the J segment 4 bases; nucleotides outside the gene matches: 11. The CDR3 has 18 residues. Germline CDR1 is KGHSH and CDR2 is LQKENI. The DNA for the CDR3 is TGTGCCAGCTCACCACTTCCGACTAGCGGGAAACTCGCAGAGACCCAGTACTTC. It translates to CASSPLPTSGKLAETQYF.

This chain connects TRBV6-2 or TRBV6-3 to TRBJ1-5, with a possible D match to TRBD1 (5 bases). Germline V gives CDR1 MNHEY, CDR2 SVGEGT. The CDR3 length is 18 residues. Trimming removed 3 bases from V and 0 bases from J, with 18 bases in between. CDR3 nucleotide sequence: TGTGCCAGCAGTTATTACCTCGACTCAGGGTCTAGCAATCAGCCCCAGCATTTT. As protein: CASSYYLDSGSSNQPQHF.

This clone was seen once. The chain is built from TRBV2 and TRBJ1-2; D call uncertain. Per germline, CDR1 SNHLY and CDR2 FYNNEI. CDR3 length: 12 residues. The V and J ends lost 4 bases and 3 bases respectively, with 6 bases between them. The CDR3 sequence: CASSAMDYGYTF. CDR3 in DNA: TGTGCCAGCAGTGCTATGGACTATGGCTACACCTTC. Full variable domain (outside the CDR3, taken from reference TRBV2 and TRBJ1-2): EPEVTQTPSHQVTQMGQEVILRCVPISNHLYFYWYRQILGQKVEFLVSFYNNEISEKSEIFDDQFSVERPDGSNFTLKIRSTKLEDSAMYFCASSAMDYGYTFGSGTRLTVV.

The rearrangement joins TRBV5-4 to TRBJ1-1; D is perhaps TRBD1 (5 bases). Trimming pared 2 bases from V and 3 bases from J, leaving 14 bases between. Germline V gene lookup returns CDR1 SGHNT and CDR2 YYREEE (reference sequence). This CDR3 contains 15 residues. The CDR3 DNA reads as TGTGCCAGCAGCTTAGGGTCCGGGGGACACACTGAAGCTTTCTTT. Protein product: CASSLGSGGHTEAFF.

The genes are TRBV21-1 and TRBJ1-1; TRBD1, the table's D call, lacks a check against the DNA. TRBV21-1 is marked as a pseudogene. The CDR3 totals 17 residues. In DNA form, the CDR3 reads TGTGCCAGCAGCAAAGCTTGGGGACAGAAGCAGAACACTGAAGCTTTCTTT. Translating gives CASSKAWGQKQNTEAFF.

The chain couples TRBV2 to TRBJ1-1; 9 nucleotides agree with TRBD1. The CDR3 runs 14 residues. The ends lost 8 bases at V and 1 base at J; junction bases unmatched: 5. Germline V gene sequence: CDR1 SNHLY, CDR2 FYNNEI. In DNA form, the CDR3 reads TGTGCCAGCTGGTGGGGACAGGGGAACACTGAAGCTTTCTTT. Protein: CASWWGQGNTEAFF.

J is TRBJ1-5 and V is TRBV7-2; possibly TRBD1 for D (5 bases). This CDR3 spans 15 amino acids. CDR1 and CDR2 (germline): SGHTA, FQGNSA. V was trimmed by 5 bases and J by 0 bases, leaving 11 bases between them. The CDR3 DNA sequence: TGTGCCAGCAGCCCCTCAGGGATTAGCAATCAGCCCCAGCATTTT. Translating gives CASSPSGISNQPQHF.

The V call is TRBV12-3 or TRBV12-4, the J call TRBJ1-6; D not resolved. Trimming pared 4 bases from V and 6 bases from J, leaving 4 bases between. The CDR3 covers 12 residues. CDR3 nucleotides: TGTGCCAGCAGTTACAGTAATTCACCCCTCCACTTT. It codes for CASSYSNSPLHF.

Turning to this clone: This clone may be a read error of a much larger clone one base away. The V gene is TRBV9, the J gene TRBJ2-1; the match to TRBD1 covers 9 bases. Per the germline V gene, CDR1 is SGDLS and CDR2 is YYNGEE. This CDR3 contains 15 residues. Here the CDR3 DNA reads TGTGCCAGCACTAGGGGGACAGGGACATACAATGGGCAGTTCTTC. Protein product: CASTRGTGTYNGQFF.

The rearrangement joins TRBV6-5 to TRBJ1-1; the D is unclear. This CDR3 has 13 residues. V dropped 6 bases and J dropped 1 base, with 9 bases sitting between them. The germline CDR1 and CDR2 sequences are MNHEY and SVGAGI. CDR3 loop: CASSLRGNTEAFF. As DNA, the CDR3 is TGTGCCAGCAGCCTCCGGGGGAACACTGAAGCTTTCTTT.

The CDR3 DNA reads TGTGCCAGCAGTTCTTCCGGGACAGGGTCACGAGCTTTCTTT. Residues: CASSSSGTGSRAFF. This chain links TRBV6-2 or TRBV6-3 with TRBJ1-1, with 9 bases that match TRBD1. CDR3 size: 14 residues. Germline values: CDR1 MNHEY, CDR2 SVGEGT. V was pared by 4 bases and J by 10 bases, with 10 bases of the junction left unmatched.

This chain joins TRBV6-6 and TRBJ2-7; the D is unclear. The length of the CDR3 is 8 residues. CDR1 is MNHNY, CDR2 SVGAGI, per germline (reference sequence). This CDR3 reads CFWAEQYF. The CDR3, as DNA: TGTTTTTGGGCCGAGCAGTACTTC.

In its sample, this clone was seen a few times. In nucleotides, the CDR3 is TGTGCCAGCCGTCCTAGCGGGGGGGCAATCGAGCAGTACTTC. Translation gives CASRPSGGAIEQYF. V gene TRBV28 combines with J gene TRBJ2-7, with 12 bases aligning to TRBD2. Germline trimming cut 8 bases from V and 6 bases from J; bases unmatched to any gene: 8. The CDR3 length is 14 residues. Germline values: CDR1 MDHEN, CDR2 SYDVKM. Drawing the rest from reference TRBV28 and TRBJ2-7, the complete variable domain is DVKVTQSSRYLVKRTGEKVFLECVQDMDHENMFWYRQDPGLGLRLIYFSYDVKMKEKGDIPEGYSVSREKKERFSLILESASTNQTSMYLCASRPSGGAIEQYFGPGTRLTVT.

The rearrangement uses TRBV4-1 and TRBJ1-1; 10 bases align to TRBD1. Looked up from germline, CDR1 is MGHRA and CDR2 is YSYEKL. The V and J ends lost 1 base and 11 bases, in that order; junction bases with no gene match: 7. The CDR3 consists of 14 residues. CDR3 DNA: TGCGCCAGCAGCCAAGCGGGGACAGGGGCAAGGGCTTTCTTT. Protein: CASSQAGTGARAFF.